Shown below are 15 T cell receptor beta chains from a single sample sequenced in a study of vaccination effects on CD4 cells after COVID-19. Pools of viral peptides were used by the ViraFEST assay to expand antigen-specific CD4+ T cells ahead of sequencing. Once cultured for 10 to 11 days, the cells underwent separation to obtain CD4+ T cells. The person acquired a PCR-confirmed SARS-CoV-2 infection between March and December 2020. The protocol was immunoSEQ multiplex PCR, while the TCRdb copy is restricted to in-frame clones and leaves out a portion. The sample lists 35,000 to 55,000 clones; around 75% were seen once. The antigens for these receptors are not known. The input for sequencing was CD4+ T cells from PBMCs cultured with a peptide pool, taken before COVID-19 vaccination. The receptors originated from a human donor who had a prior SARS-CoV-2 infection.

The gene calls are TRBV11-2 and TRBJ2-1; 8 bases agree with TRBD1. The CDR3 is 16 residues long. V was clipped by 5 bases and J by 2 bases; unmatched bases: 8. CDR1 SGHAT and CDR2 FQNNGV come from the germline V gene. In nucleotides, the CDR3 is TGTGCCAGCAGCACCAGGGGGCCGGGGCCCTACAATGAGCAGTTCTTC. The encoded protein is CASSTRGPGPYNEQFF.

The chain has TRBV7-2 and TRBJ2-7; D gene ambiguous. V was pared by 3 bases and J by 0 bases, with 9 bases between. CDR1 and CDR2 from the germline V gene are SGHTA and FQGNSA. This CDR3 has 14 amino acids. The CDR3 region has the DNA TGTGCCAGCAGCTTTACCCTTGGCTCCTACGAGCAGTACTTC. This translates into CASSFTLGSYEQYF.

The chain links TRBV7-3 to TRBJ1-6; D perhaps matches TRBD1 (5 bases). Trimming shortened V by 5 bases and J by 1 base, and 12 bases separated the two germline ends. The CDR3 length is 16 residues. Germline V CDR1 and CDR2: SGHTA, FQGTGA. CDR3 bases: TGTGCCAGCAGCATCCAGGGAGGGTCCTATAATTCACCCCTCCACTTT. Translated: CASSIQGGSYNSPLHF.

The chain has TRBV27 and TRBJ2-1, with a tentative D call TRBD2 (6 bases). V lost 6 bases, J lost 7 bases, and 13 bases lay in between. This CDR3 has 13 amino acids. Per the germline V gene, CDR1 is MNHEY and CDR2 is SMNVEV (reference sequence). CDR3 amino acids: CASSILEGNEQFF. The CDR3 DNA is TGTGCCAGCAGCATTTTGGAGGGGAATGAGCAGTTCTTC.

V gene TRBV30 combines with J gene TRBJ1-6; D is perhaps TRBD1 (5 bases). The CDR3 covers 13 residues. V was pared by 2 bases and J by 7 bases, with 9 bases between. Germline-derived CDR1 and CDR2 are GTSNPN and SVGIG (reference sequence). The CDR3 is CAWSSGGNSPLHF. The CDR3 coding sequence is TGTGCCTGGAGTTCCGGGGGGAATTCACCCCTCCACTTT.

The chain has TRBV3-1 (or the pseudogene TRBV3-2) and TRBJ2-5; D assignment may be TRBD1 or TRBD2 (6 bases each). V lost 0 bases, J lost 7 bases, and 12 bases lay in between. CDR3 length: 14 amino acids. CDR1 is LGHDT and CDR2 is YNNKEL in the germline V gene (reference sequence). This CDR3 reads CASSQETGAGTQYF. Written as DNA, the CDR3 is TGTGCCAGCAGCCAAGAGACGGGGGCCGGGACCCAGTACTTC.

The chain joins TRBV7-2 to TRBJ2-5, with TRBD1 matching 8 bases. This CDR3 has 14 residues. CDR1 is SGHTA, CDR2 FQGNSA, per germline. With V trimmed by 6 bases and J by 5 bases, 8 bases remained unmatched. The chain's CDR3 is CASRTDRVSETQYF. CDR3 nucleotides: TGTGCCAGCAGAACGGACAGGGTATCCGAGACCCAGTACTTC.

This clone is a singleton in its sample. This chain links TRBV7-2 with TRBJ2-7, with D hard to call. CDR3 length: 13 amino acids. Germline CDR1 is SGHTA and CDR2 is FQGNSA. Trimming removed 5 bases from V and 2 bases from J, with 10 bases in between. The chain's CDR3 is CASSARPPYEQYF. The CDR3 DNA follows: TGTGCCAGCAGCGCTAGACCGCCCTACGAGCAGTACTTC.

This clone was observed once. The rearrangement joins TRBV6-5 to TRBJ1-2, with 7 positions matching TRBD1. CDR1 MNHEY and CDR2 SVGAGI come from the germline V gene. The CDR3 runs to 12 residues. J was trimmed by 4 bases and V by 6 bases; bases with no gene match: 2. The CDR3 loop reads CASSWDSYGYTF. CDR3 bases: TGTGCCAGCAGCTGGGACAGCTATGGCTACACCTTC.

The chain uses TRBV4-3 and TRBJ1-2; D unresolved. V was cut by 0 bases and J by 4 bases, with 12 bases left in between. Germline assignment: CDR1 LGHNA and CDR2 YSLEER. This CDR3 is 15 amino acids long. The CDR3 nucleotides read TGCGCCAGCAGCCAAGATTCAGGCGGGTTCTATGGCTACACCTTC. This codes for CASSQDSGGFYGYTF.

As DNA, the CDR3 is TGCAGCGTTGATGAACGGGCGGCAGATACGCAGTATTTT. Its protein product is CSVDERAADTQYF. The V call is TRBV29-1, the J call TRBJ2-3; no definite D call. The CDR3 spans 13 residues. Looked up from germline, CDR1 is SQVTM and CDR2 is ANQGSEA. V was cut by 3 bases and J by 4 bases, with 11 bases left in between.

The chain recombines TRBV7-2 with TRBJ2-7; 9 bases fit TRBD1. Germline CDR1 and CDR2: SGHTA and FQGNSA. The CDR3 runs to 14 residues. V lost 4 bases to trimming and J lost 9 bases; unmatched junction nucleotides: 10. CDR3 DNA sequence: TGTGCCAGCAGCTCCCGGGACAGGGTTTGGGGGCAGTACTTC. Its protein is CASSSRDRVWGQYF.

The chain uses TRBV7-9 and TRBJ2-7, with TRBD2 as a possible D gene (5 bases). This CDR3 comprises 14 residues. The germline V and J ends were trimmed by 4 bases and 3 bases, with 13 bases remaining between them. Germline lookup yields CDR1 SEHNR and CDR2 FQNEAQ (reference sequence). As DNA, the CDR3 is TGTGCCAGCAGCTCCAGGACTCCCCTCTACGAGCAGTACTTC. Translation gives CASSSRTPLYEQYF.

There are a few counts of this clone. This rearrangement joins TRBV5-1 to TRBJ2-7; 9 nucleotides agree with TRBD2. The CDR3 extends over 15 amino acids. After removal of 0 bases from V and 3 bases from J, the junction contained 4 bases not matched to a gene. Looked up from germline, CDR1 is SGHRS and CDR2 is YFSETQ. CDR3 coding DNA: TGCGCCAGCAGCTTGGTAGCGGGGGATTACTACGAGCAGTACTTC. Translation: CASSLVAGDYYEQYF.

V gene TRBV5-6 combines with J gene TRBJ2-1; perhaps TRBD1 as D (6 bases). Germline lookup yields CDR1 SGHDT and CDR2 YYEEEE. The V gene lost 6 bases and the J gene lost 9 bases, with 10 bases spanning the gap. CDR3 length: 11 residues. The CDR3 DNA reads as TGTGCCAGCACTGAACAGGGTGAGCAGTTCTTC. Amino acids: CASTEQGEQFF.